This TCR delta chain was retrieved from a study of Vδ1+ human thymocytes. Study-wide results and caveats: In the thymus, TRG and TRD repertoires looked highly polyclonal with Gaussian CDR3 lengths.

RNA was extracted from the cells and then reverse transcribed. The CDR3 regions were amplified by multiplex PCR from V-gene primers to a constant-region primer. TCRdb repeated clone calling on the multiplex PCR reads with CATT. Among about 25,000 delta-chain clones listed, under 8% were seen once. This clone has a handful of counts. Its antigen is undetermined. V dropped 6 bases and J dropped 3 bases, with 23 bases sitting between them. This CDR3 is built from 17 residues. Germline CDR1 reads TSWWSYY; CDR2 reads QGS. Source material: Vdelta1+ gamma-delta thymocytes from the thymus. Subset specified: FACS-sorted CD3+ TCRalphabeta- TCRVdelta1+ TCRVdelta2- thymocytes. V is TRDV1 and J is TRDJ1, with D maybe TRDD3 (6 bases). The TCR comes from a girl less than two years old who had congenital heart surgery. CDR3 nucleotide sequence: TGTGCTCTTGGACAATGGAGGGGGGACAAGTACGCCGATAAACTCATCTTT. This encodes CALGQWRGDKYADKLIF.